The rows below give T cell receptor beta chains drawn from one sample of a study of blood T cell repertoires in COVID-19. Profiling relied on immunoSEQ multiplex PCR, and the TCRdb table lists in-frame clones only, not all of them. The table includes more than 95,000 clones, roughly nine tenths detected once. Sequenced material: peripheral blood. The receptors come from a man in his sixties with acute or convalescent COVID-19. CDR3s include the opening cysteine and the closing phenylalanine or tryptophan. The D gene is left open where the match is weak. For some rows the clone size is stated as once, few or many, or as a class when expanded; others skip it.

V	J	size	D	DNA	CDR3
TRBV25-1	TRBJ1-4	once	NA	TGTGCCAGCAGATCCTTGGAGGCTGCAACTAATGAAAAACTGTTTTTT	CASRSLEAATNEKLFF
TRBV5-1	TRBJ2-3	NA	NA	TGCGCCAGCAGCTTGGTTGGGACTAGCACAGATACGCAGTATTTT	CASSLVGTSTDTQYF
TRBV27	TRBJ1-2	NA	NA	TGTGCCAGCAGTTTAAAGGCAGCGCGCTATGGCTACACCTTC	CASSLKAARYGYTF
TRBV12-5	TRBJ1-6	NA	TRBD1	TGTGCTAGTGGTTTGGTTAGACAGGGGGTCTCTGTTCGGTCACCCCTCCACTTT	CASGLVRQGVSVRSPLHF
TRBV7-2	TRBJ2-1	NA	TRBD2	TGTGCCAGCAGCTTAGGCGGACTAGCGGGGGCTTTAAATGAGCAGTTCTTC	CASSLGGLAGALNEQFF
TRBV5-1	TRBJ1-3	NA	TRBD1	TGCGCCAGCAGCAAGGACAGGGGAGGAAACACCATATATTTT	CASSKDRGGNTIYF
TRBV3-1/TRBV3-2	TRBJ1-6	NA	NA	TGTGCCAGCAGCCAAGGGAGTGGAAGTAATTCACCCCTCCACTTT	CASSQGSGSNSPLHF
TRBV5-8	TRBJ1-5	NA	NA	TGTGCCAGCAGCCAACGCGGGAGCACTAGCAATCAGCCCCAGCATTTT	CASSQRGSTSNQPQHF
TRBV30	TRBJ1-2	NA	NA	TGTGCCTGGAGTGGACAGACTCCTAACTATGGCTACACCTTC	CAWSGQTPNYGYTF
TRBV19	TRBJ1-2	NA	TRBD1	TGTGCCAGTAGTCTCCGGACAGGGGGCTATGGCTACACCTTC	CASSLRTGGYGYTF
TRBV20-1	TRBJ1-2	NA	TRBD1	TGCAGTGCTAGTGTGCGGAGGGACAGCCACTATGGCTACACCTTC	CSASVRRDSHYGYTF
TRBV5-1	TRBJ1-3	NA	NA	TGCGCCAGCAGACAAGACAGAAACTCTGGAAACACCATATATTTT	CASRQDRNSGNTIYF
TRBV7-2	TRBJ2-3	NA	NA	TGTGCCAGCAGAAGGACAGCCACAGATACGCAGTATTTT	CASRRTATDTQYF
TRBV10-1	TRBJ2-7	NA	TRBD1	TGCGCCAGTAGTGAGAGCGGAGGACAGGGGGTTATGGGGCAGTACTTC	CASSESGGQGVMGQYF
TRBV6-1	TRBJ1-1	NA	TRBD1	TGTGCCAGCAGTGAGAAGGCAGGGGGCTTCGGCACTGAAGCTTTCTTT	CASSEKAGGFGTEAFF
TRBV30	TRBJ2-1	NA	TRBD2	TGTGCCTGGAGTCCTAAAGGTTTGAGATGGCGGGGGGACTACAATGAGCAGTTCTTC	CAWSPKGLRWRGDYNEQFF
TRBV13	TRBJ2-1	NA	TRBD2	TGTGCCAGCAGCTTAGTGTTACAGCGGGGGGGAGAAAAGCAGTTCTTC	CASSLVLQRGGEKQFF
TRBV19	TRBJ1-1	NA	NA	TGTGCCAGTAGTTTCCGGGAGACTGAAGCTTTCTTT	CASSFRETEAFF
TRBV27	TRBJ1-1	NA	TRBD1	TGTGCCAGCAGTCCAACACAGGGGGTGAACACTGAAGCTTTCTTT	CASSPTQGVNTEAFF
TRBV7-6	TRBJ2-3	medium-sized	NA	TGTGCCAGCAGCCGGGGAGGGGGGGGAGATACGCAGTATTTT	CASSRGGGGDTQYF
TRBV29-1	TRBJ2-3	NA	NA	TGCCGCGCCGGTTCGGGGGAGGGGGGGGCGCAGTATTTT	CRAGSGEGGAQYF
TRBV5-1	TRBJ2-7	NA	NA	TGCGCCAGCAGCTTGGATAACACCTACGAGCAGTACTTC	CASSLDNTYEQYF
TRBV12-5	TRBJ1-1	NA	NA	TGTGCTAGTGGTTCTTTTATGAACACTGAAGCTTTCTTT	CASGSFMNTEAFF
TRBV2	TRBJ1-6	NA	NA	TGTGCCAGCAGCCTTAAGACAGCGTATAATTCACCCCTCCACTTT	CASSLKTAYNSPLHF
TRBV5-1	TRBJ1-1	NA	TRBD1	TGCGCCAGCAGCGGGGGGACAGGCAACACTGAAGCTTTCTTT	CASSGGTGNTEAFF
TRBV27	TRBJ1-2	NA	NA	TGTGCCAGCAGTTTTCTGGGGAGGGAGGGCTACACCTTC	CASSFLGREGYTF
TRBV19	TRBJ1-2	NA	TRBD1	TGTGCCAGTAGTCTGGCGGGCAGGGGGTCGAGGGGCTACACCTTC	CASSLAGRGSRGYTF
TRBV3-1/TRBV3-2	TRBJ1-1	NA	NA	TGTGCCAGCAGCCGACAGTCGAACACTGAAGCTTTCTTT	CASSRQSNTEAFF
TRBV5-5	TRBJ1-2	NA	TRBD1	TGTGCCAGCAGCTTGTCAGGGGGTGCTAACTATGGCTACACCTTC	CASSLSGGANYGYTF
TRBV5-1	TRBJ2-1	NA	NA	TGCGCCAGCAGCTTGGTGGGGGGAAGCTCCTACAATGAGCAGTTCTTC	CASSLVGGSSYNEQFF
TRBV10-2	TRBJ1-2	once	TRBD1	TGCGCCAGCAGCGGGCCGGGACAGGGGCCCATGAGCGGTGGCTACACCTTC	CASSGPGQGPMSGGYTF
TRBV3-1/TRBV3-2	TRBJ1-1	NA	NA	TGTGCCAGCAGCCCGCGGAACACTGAAGCTTTCTTT	CASSPRNTEAFF
TRBV5-1	TRBJ1-2	NA	TRBD1	TGCGCCAGCAGCCGACAGGGACGTGACTATGGCTACACCTTC	CASSRQGRDYGYTF
TRBV3-1/TRBV3-2	TRBJ1-2	NA	TRBD1	TGTGCCAGCAGCCAACCTACAGGGGTCGGTTACTATGGCTACACCTTC	CASSQPTGVGYYGYTF
TRBV5-4	TRBJ2-3	NA	TRBD2	TGTGCCAGCAGCAGGGGGGGGACTAGCGATCCAGATACGCAGTATTTT	CASSRGGTSDPDTQYF
TRBV5-1	TRBJ1-1	NA	NA	TGCGCCAGCAGCCCCTCCGGGGATGGGACTGAAGCTTTCTTT	CASSPSGDGTEAFF
TRBV11-2	TRBJ1-1	NA	NA	TGTGCCAGCAAGGGGGTAGGGAAGAACACTGAAGCTTTCTTT	CASKGVGKNTEAFF
TRBV3-1/TRBV3-2	TRBJ2-3	NA	NA	TGTGCCAGCAGCCCGACTACAGATACGCAGTATTTT	CASSPTTDTQYF
TRBV7-9	TRBJ1-2	NA	TRBD1	TGTGCCAGCAGCTTAACAGGGGGCGAGGGTGGCTACACCTTC	CASSLTGGEGGYTF
TRBV7-2	TRBJ1-6	NA	NA	TGTGCCAGCAGCCCGTCCTCCTATAATTCACCCCTCCACTTT	CASSPSSYNSPLHF
TRBV6-1	TRBJ1-1	once	NA	TGTGCCAGCAGTGACGGACATCGGAACACTGAAGCTTTCTTT	CASSDGHRNTEAFF
TRBV5-6	TRBJ2-1	NA	NA	TGTGCCAGCAGTCCTACCCTGAGCTCCTACAATGAGCAGTTCTTC	CASSPTLSSYNEQFF